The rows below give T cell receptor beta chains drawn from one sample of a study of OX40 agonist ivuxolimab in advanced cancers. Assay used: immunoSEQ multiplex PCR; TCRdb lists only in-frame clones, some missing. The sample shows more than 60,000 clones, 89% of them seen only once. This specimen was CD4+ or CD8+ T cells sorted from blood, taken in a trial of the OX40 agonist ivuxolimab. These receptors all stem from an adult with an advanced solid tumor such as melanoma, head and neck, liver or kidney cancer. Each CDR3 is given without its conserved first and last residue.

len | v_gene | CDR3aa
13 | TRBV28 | ASRLTGGGKETQY
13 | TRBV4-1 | ASSRGRGTNYGYT
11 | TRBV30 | AWSVMGANVLT
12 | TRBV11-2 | ASSSTGGNYGYT
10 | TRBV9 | ASSVDGGAIY
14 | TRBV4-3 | ASSQDPAWGMGEQF
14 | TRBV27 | ASSPYGKGSNQPQH
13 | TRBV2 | ASSGQGGKNTEAF
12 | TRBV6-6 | ASREGTTLYEQY
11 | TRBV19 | ASTMGSGSEQY
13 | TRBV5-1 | ASSFSRLANNEQF
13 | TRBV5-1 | ASSSTGPNTGELF
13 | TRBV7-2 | ASSQDLAGSYEQY
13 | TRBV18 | ASSPTFLPYNEQF
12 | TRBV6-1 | ASTPGQFNQPQH
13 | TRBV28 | ASSLRPPWMNTIY
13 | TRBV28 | ASSLTGTGGTEAF
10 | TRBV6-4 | ASNQGALPQH
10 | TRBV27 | ASRTLQDTQY
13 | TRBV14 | ASSPLDRISTEAF
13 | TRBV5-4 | ASAEAGRNTDTQY
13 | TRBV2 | ASRDYVGRPYEQY
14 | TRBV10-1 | ASSETASGRSYEQY
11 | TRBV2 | ASKVGRTYEQY
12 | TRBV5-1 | ASSNPSGGNEQF
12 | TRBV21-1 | ASIPRTGSSEQF
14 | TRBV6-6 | ASSLSQGNSQETQY
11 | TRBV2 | ASRQGVRQPQH
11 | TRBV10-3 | AIAGGGGYEQY
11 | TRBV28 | ASRPGQFTEAF
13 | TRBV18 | ASSPNQGSGNTIY
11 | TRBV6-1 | ASRGQSSYEQY
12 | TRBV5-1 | ASSWTGGNYGYT
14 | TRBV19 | ASSIELAGVGYEQY
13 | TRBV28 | AVRASQAGNTEAF
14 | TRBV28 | ASSSSSGNSYNEQF
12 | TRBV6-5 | ASTSVGLQETQY
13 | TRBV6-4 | ASSLSGTGFTEAF
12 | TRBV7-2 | ASNNGVAMSEAF
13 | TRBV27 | ASRTTGRGNQPQH
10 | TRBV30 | AWCWDRASAF